One and the same sample provided the 29 T cell receptor beta chains below, sequenced in a study of cytomegalovirus exposure and HLA in healthy donors. 13 Jbeta primers and 60 Vbeta primers were used for the PCR. The table came from immunoSEQ multiplex PCR; TCRdb's copy has only in-frame clones and leaves some out. The sample records more than 100,000 clones, approximately 80% being singletons. The material sequenced was PBMCs. These receptors came from a man aged 40-49 years in good health and CMV-seronegative.

This chain links TRBV19 with TRBJ2-1; a weak D match, TRBD2 (5 bases). V was shortened by 0 bases and J by 5 bases, with 8 bases between the two germline ends. The CDR3 has 14 amino acids. Germline assignment: CDR1 LNHDA and CDR2 SQIVND (reference sequence). The CDR3 loop is CASSIDEGNNEQFF. DNA for the CDR3: TGTGCCAGTAGTATAGATGAGGGTAACAATGAGCAGTTCTTC. The full variable domain, with the rest looked up from reference TRBV19 and TRBJ2-1, is DGGITQSPKYLFRKEGQNVTLSCEQNLNHDAMYWYRQDPGQGLRLIYYSQIVNDFQKGDIAEGYSVSREKKESFPLTVTSAQKNPTAFYLCASSIDEGNNEQFFGPGTRLTVL.

The chain employs TRBV9 and TRBJ2-4; 7 nucleotides agree with TRBD1. Germline CDR1 reads SGDLS; CDR2 reads YYNGEE. Trimming took 3 bases from V and 1 from J; bases not matched to a gene: 4. The CDR3 spans 15 residues. CDR3 residues: CASSDSQGAKNIQYF. CDR3 sequence (DNA): TGTGCCAGCAGCGATTCACAGGGGGCCAAAAACATTCAGTACTTC.

This sequence joins TRBV5-4 and TRBJ2-2; possibly TRBD2 for D (6 bases). The V end lost 2 bases, the J end lost 1 base, and 9 bases lay between the germline ends. The CDR3 is made up of 15 amino acids. The germline V gene encodes CDR1 SGHNT and CDR2 YYREEE (reference sequence). The CDR3 region is CASSFGTLNTGELFF. The CDR3 bases are TGTGCCAGCAGCTTCGGGACTCTGAACACCGGGGAGCTGTTTTTT.

The sample holds a few counts of this clone. The chain is built from TRBV27 and TRBJ2-7; 8 bases match TRBD1. The CDR3 runs to 15 residues. CDR1 MNHEY and CDR2 SMNVEV come from the germline V gene (reference sequence). The junction had 8 bases not matched to a gene; V was cut back by 5 bases and J by 2 bases. The CDR3 protein is CASSTIGQGPYEQYF. The CDR3 DNA follows: TGTGCCAGCAGTACCATTGGACAGGGCCCCTACGAGCAGTACTTC.

The V gene is TRBV6-4, the J gene TRBJ2-2; 7 nucleotides line up with TRBD2. Trimming took 5 bases from V and 1 from J; bases not matched to a gene: 4. Germline V gene lookup returns CDR1 MRHNA and CDR2 SNTAGT. The CDR3 extends over 15 amino acids. The CDR3 nucleotides read TGTGCCAGCAGTCGATGGGGGGGGAACACCGGGGAGCTGTTTTTT. Its translation is CASSRWGGNTGELFF.

The genes are TRBV5-4 and TRBJ1-4; tentatively, D is TRBD1 (6 bases). Per the germline V gene, CDR1 is SGHNT and CDR2 is YYREEE (reference sequence). The V and J ends lost 1 base and 6 bases respectively, with 16 bases between them. This CDR3 comprises 16 residues. The CDR3 loop is CASSLNTETGDEKLFF. DNA of the CDR3: TGTGCCAGCAGCTTGAATACCGAGACAGGAGATGAAAAACTGTTTTTT.

This clone was observed a single time. This chain links TRBV6-6 with TRBJ1-5; perhaps TRBD1 as D (5 bases). The germline V gene encodes CDR1 MNHNY and CDR2 SVGAGI (reference sequence). V was clipped by 2 bases and J by 4 bases, with 9 bases between them. There are 14 residues in the CDR3. The CDR3 region has the DNA TGTGCCAGCAGTTACATCCAGGGAAATCAGCCCCAGCATTTT. Encoded protein: CASSYIQGNQPQHF.

The rearrangement links TRBV5-1 to TRBJ2-5, with 7 bases matching TRBD1. The CDR3 contains 14 residues. V shed 0 bases, J shed 5 bases, and the junction held 4 bases outside the gene matches. In germline, CDR1 is SGHRS, CDR2 YFSETQ. This CDR3 reads CASSLGGGRETQYF. The CDR3 region has the DNA TGCGCCAGCAGCTTGGGAGGGGGCAGGGAGACCCAGTACTTC. Using reference TRBV5-1 and TRBJ2-5 for the parts outside the CDR3, the full variable domain is KAGVTQTPRYLIKTRGQQVTLSCSPISGHRSVSWYQQTPGQGLQFLFEYFSETQRNKGNFPGRFSGRQFSNSRSEMNVSTLELGDSALYLCASSLGGGRETQYFGPGTRLLVL.

V gene TRBV5-1 combines with J gene TRBJ2-7, with 8 bases lining up with TRBD2. CDR1 and CDR2 (germline): SGHRS, YFSETQ. The V segment lost 0 bases and the J segment 2 bases; nucleotides outside the gene matches: 1. The CDR3 sequence is 14 residues long. The CDR3 is CASSLVAGPYEQYF. The CDR3 DNA reads as TGCGCCAGCAGCTTGGTAGCGGGACCCTACGAGCAGTACTTC. Looking up the rest from reference TRBV5-1 and TRBJ2-7 gives the full variable domain: KAGVTQTPRYLIKTRGQQVTLSCSPISGHRSVSWYQQTPGQGLQFLFEYFSETQRNKGNFPGRFSGRQFSNSRSEMNVSTLELGDSALYLCASSLVAGPYEQYFGPGTRLTVT.

The chain joins TRBV27 to TRBJ2-4, with a weak D call TRBD2 (6 bases). Trimming pared 5 bases from V and 6 bases from J, leaving 17 bases between. The CDR3 is made up of 15 amino acids. Germline V CDR1 and CDR2: MNHEY, SMNVEV (reference sequence). The CDR3 here is CASSPLSGQRNIQYF. CDR3 DNA sequence: TGTGCCAGCAGTCCTCTCAGCGGGCAGAGAAACATTCAGTACTTC.

V usage is TRBV28 and J usage is TRBJ2-5; maybe TRBD1 (5 bases). V lost 5 bases, J lost 1 base, and 11 bases lay in between. The CDR3 has 14 residues. Germline CDR1 reads MDHEN; CDR2 reads SYDVKM. The CDR3 DNA is TGTGCCAGCAGTCCGTCAGGGTTCCAAGAGACCCAGTACTTC. As protein: CASSPSGFQETQYF.

This clone was seen a few times. The chain joins TRBV28 to TRBJ2-1; maybe TRBD1 (6 bases). V gave up 3 bases and J gave up 5 bases, with 14 bases separating them. CDR1 is MDHEN, CDR2 SYDVKM, per germline. The CDR3 has 15 amino acids. For the CDR3, the DNA is TGTGCCAGCAGTTTTGTACAGGGCCTAAACAATGAGCAGTTCTTC. This translates into CASSFVQGLNNEQFF.

CDR3 region: CASARGPSSYEQYF. The CDR3 region has the DNA TGTGCCAGCGCGCGGGGGCCGAGCTCCTACGAGCAGTACTTC. The chain joins TRBV7-2 to TRBJ2-7; perhaps TRBD2 as D (7 bases). The CDR3 has 14 amino acids. V lost 8 bases, J lost 0 bases, and 14 bases lay in between. Germline V gene lookup returns CDR1 SGHTA and CDR2 FQGNSA.

This chain uses TRBV28 with TRBJ2-1; D may be TRBD1 (6 bases). The CDR3 length is 13 residues. Germline loops: CDR1 MDHEN, CDR2 SYDVKM. V was trimmed by 4 bases and J by 4 bases, leaving 8 bases between them. As DNA, the CDR3 is TGTGCCAGCAGTTCAACAGGGTACAATGAGCAGTTCTTC. Its protein is CASSSTGYNEQFF.

There are many counts of this clone. The CDR3 loop reads CASSSTGYTEAFF. The CDR3 region has the DNA TGCGCCAGCAGCTCAACAGGGTACACTGAAGCTTTCTTT. The gene calls are TRBV5-1 and TRBJ1-1, with TRBD1 as a possible D gene (6 bases). CDR1 is SGHRS and CDR2 is YFSETQ in the germline V gene. This CDR3 comprises 13 residues. Trimming stripped 3 bases from V and 3 bases from J, with 9 bases between.

This clone turned up a few times. The CDR3 sequence is CASSLRLAGGGGELFF. In nucleotides, the CDR3 is TGTGCCAGCAGCCTACGACTAGCGGGGGGCGGCGGGGAGCTGTTTTTT. The genes are TRBV7-2 and TRBJ2-2; 13 bases are a match to TRBD2. The V gene's germline CDR1 is SGHTA and CDR2 FQGNSA. Losses at the gene ends were 5 bases for V and 7 bases for J; bases not matched to a gene: 7. The CDR3 is made up of 16 amino acids.

This chain connects TRBV29-1 to TRBJ1-2; D is perhaps TRBD1 (5 bases). The V end lost 3 bases, the J end lost 4 bases, and 15 bases lay between the germline ends. The CDR3 is 14 residues long. Per germline, CDR1 SQVTM and CDR2 ANQGSEA. In nucleotides, the CDR3 is TGCAGCGTTGATTCGCAGGGATCGATCTATGGCTACACCTTC. It specifies CSVDSQGSIYGYTF. The variable domain in full, completed from reference TRBV29-1 and TRBJ1-2, reads SAVISQKPSRDICQRGTSLTIQCQVDSQVTMMFWYRQQPGQSLTLIATANQGSEATYESGFVIDKFPISRPNLTFSTLTVSNMSPEDSSIYLCSVDSQGSIYGYTFGSGTRLTVV.

This chain links TRBV28 with TRBJ1-5; D remains ambiguous. The CDR3 has 16 amino acids. Germline CDR1 is MDHEN and CDR2 is SYDVKM. V gave up 2 bases and J gave up 0 bases, with 11 bases separating them. The CDR3 protein is CASSLTGFYSNQPQHF. The DNA for the CDR3 is TGTGCCAGCAGTTTAACGGGATTTTATAGCAATCAGCCCCAGCATTTT.

The CDR3 DNA follows: TGTGCCAGCAGCTCCCGGGACAGGGCCCAAGAGACCCAGTACTTC. Protein sequence: CASSSRDRAQETQYF. The rearrangement uses TRBV7-9 and TRBJ2-5, with 9 positions matching TRBD1. CDR1 and CDR2 (germline): SEHNR, FQNEAQ (reference sequence). V lost 4 bases and J lost 1; bases outside the gene matches: 4. CDR3 length equals 15 residues.

The chain carries TRBV6-6 and TRBJ2-1; tentatively, D is TRBD1 (6 bases). The germline V gene encodes CDR1 MNHNY and CDR2 SVGAGI (reference sequence). The ends were cut back, 6 bases at V and 2 bases at J, with 11 bases in the middle. The CDR3 contains 14 residues. The DNA of the CDR3 is TGTGCCAGCAGAGACCGGGACACCTACAATGAGCAGTTCTTC. It encodes CASRDRDTYNEQFF.

This clone came up once. The rearrangement links TRBV18 to TRBJ2-7; D might be TRBD2 (6 bases). Germline V gene lookup returns CDR1 KGHSH and CDR2 LQKENI. The CDR3 sequence is 13 residues long. Trimming pared 2 bases from V and 5 bases from J, leaving 10 bases between. The CDR3 loop reads CASSPAGNHEQYF. DNA of the CDR3: TGTGCCAGCTCACCAGCGGGGAACCACGAGCAGTACTTC.

V is TRBV7-2 and J is TRBJ1-5; no definite D call. Germline loops: CDR1 SGHTA, CDR2 FQGNSA. V shed 1 base and J shed 7 bases, with 11 bases lying between them. The CDR3 contains 14 residues. CDR3 in DNA: TGTGCCAGCAGCTTAGGCCAGCCGGGGCAGCCCCAGCATTTT. Protein: CASSLGQPGQPQHF.

About this clone: A junction end diverges from the germline sequence, so it may reflect a read error. Other nucleotide sequences in the sample specify the same CDR3. The chain links TRBV5-1 to TRBJ1-2; weak D call: TRBD1 (5 bases). Per the germline V gene, CDR1 is SGHRS and CDR2 is YFSETQ. The CDR3 runs 14 residues. The CDR3 bases are TGTGCCAGCAGCTTGGTGGCAGGGAAGGATGGCTACACCTTC. This codes for CASSLVAGKDGYTF.

Details on this clone: Other DNA sequences in the same sample also yield this CDR3. This chain uses TRBV7-9 with TRBJ2-7; TRBD2 matches 11 bases. V dropped 5 bases and J dropped 1; count of bases not matched to a gene: 4. Germline lookup yields CDR1 SEHNR and CDR2 FQNEAQ (reference sequence). This CDR3 contains 15 residues. This CDR3 reads CASSLGLAESYEQYF. The CDR3 DNA is TGTGCCAGCAGCCTGGGACTAGCGGAGTCCTACGAGCAGTACTTC. Looking up the rest from reference TRBV7-9 and TRBJ2-7 gives the full variable domain: DTGVSQNPRHKITKRGQNVTFRCDPISEHNRLYWYRQTLGQGPEFLTYFQNEAQLEKSRLLSDRFSAERPKGSFSTLEIQRTEQGDSAMYLCASSLGLAESYEQYFGPGTRLTVT.

V and J are TRBV30 and TRBJ2-2, with D possibly matching TRBD1 (6 bases). In germline, CDR1 is GTSNPN, CDR2 SVGIG (reference sequence). CDR3 length: 14 amino acids. V lost 3 bases and J lost 1, with 9 bases in between. CDR3 DNA sequence: TGTGCCTGGAGGACAGGCGAGAACACCGGGGAGCTGTTTTTT. Translation gives CAWRTGENTGELFF.

The chain recombines TRBV19 with TRBJ2-7; TRBD1 agrees at 8 bases. The V segment lost 6 bases and the J segment 0 bases; nucleotides outside the gene matches: 10. The CDR3 has 16 amino acids. Germline V CDR1 and CDR2: LNHDA, SQIVND (reference sequence). CDR3 DNA: TGTGCCAGTAGGGCCCCCGGGACAGGAGGCTCCTACGAGCAGTACTTC. Translated, it gives CASRAPGTGGSYEQYF.

V usage is TRBV6-5 and J usage is TRBJ1-1, with 9 bases identical to TRBD1. Unmatched junction bases numbered 4, after V lost 7 bases and J lost 1 base. The CDR3 spans 14 residues. Germline V gene lookup returns CDR1 MNHEY and CDR2 SVGAGI. CDR3 DNA sequence: TGTGCCAGCATCACACAGGGGGCGAACACTGAAGCTTTCTTT. This translates into CASITQGANTEAFF.

The chain couples TRBV7-2 to TRBJ2-3; D may be TRBD1 (6 bases). The V and J ends lost 5 bases and 4 bases respectively, with 13 bases between them. This CDR3 spans 14 amino acids. In germline, CDR1 is SGHTA, CDR2 FQGNSA. The CDR3 nucleotides are TGTGCCAGCAGCCGGGTACAGGGTTCAGATACGCAGTATTTT. Translating it yields CASSRVQGSDTQYF.

CDR3 sequence reads: CASSQKREGARYGYTF. CDR3 coding DNA: TGCGCCAGCAGCCAAAAAAGAGAGGGGGCGAGGTATGGCTACACCTTC. The chain employs TRBV4-1 and TRBJ1-2; 7 positions match TRBD1. In germline, CDR1 is MGHRA, CDR2 YSYEKL. J gave up 5 bases and V 2 bases, and 11 bases lay outside the gene matches. The CDR3 runs to 16 residues.